This TCR beta chain comes out of a study of vaccination effects on CD4 cells after COVID-19 (dated by TCRdb to 2021 to 2024). At the level of the whole study: Three convalescent patients were sampled early (day +14) and late (day +241, +227, +161 respectively) after vaccination. Across the study, the median time from the second dose to post-vaccine sampling was 72 days (range 14 to 241). The study compared SARS-CoV-2 spike-specific CD4+ TCR repertoires before and after mRNA vaccination in COVID-19 convalescent patients and infection-naive vaccine recipients. The full study included over 8 COVID-19 convalescent patients and several SARS-CoV-2-naive healthy vaccine recipients. Cultures from other donors in the study were sequenced with the Oncomine TCR Beta short-read assay on an Illumina iSeq 100.

To prepare the library, the immunoSEQ multiplex PCR assay was applied. TCR beta CDR3 sequencing was performed on DNA from the cultured, isolated CD4+ T cells. Under the source paper's analysis protocol: The analysis removed non-productive TCR sequences, trimmed reads to the CDR3 region, and retained only CDR3s that were 7 or more amino acids long. Antigen-specific clonotypes were identified with the MANAFEST web app by comparing expansion in peptide wells against reference cultures. To be called positive, a clone needed expansion at FDR<0.05 compared with the reference and with all other wells, an odds ratio greater than 5, and a frequency greater than 0.1% in two replicate wells. Cross-reactive clonotypes were defined as significantly expanded in SARS-CoV-2 spike wells and in at least one common cold coronavirus spike condition. CDR3 similarity was assessed by Levenshtein distance using the stringdist R package, and unrooted trees were constructed with ape in R 3.6.1. The table comes from immuneACCESS by way of TCRdb, which keeps in-frame sequences with V and J called. Part of the clones is missing from these tables; in studies checked, under half for an unresolved V gene and the rest for unknown reasons. V and J calls and clone size are those listed in that table; D and trimming were worked out from the DNA. This sample is represented by about 17,000 clones; around 70% of them were singletons. The ten largest make up about 20% of the sample.

CDR1 LGHNA and CDR2 YNFKEQ were looked up in the germline V gene. The junction shows trimming of 0 bases on V and 4 bases on J, and the gene matches do not reach 5 bases of it. The CDR3 runs 15 residues from the cysteine to the phenylalanine. CDR3 DNA only is kept here, 45 bases in frame from base 1. About this clone itself: Its antigen remains undetermined. Base quality data are lacking; no much larger clone is found one base away.

Points the paper makes about the study in general: In convalescent patients, the post-vaccine spike-reactive repertoire was composed mainly of new vaccine-induced clones that were largely distinct from infection-induced clones. The study was limited by a small number of convalescent patients and lacked early post-infection timepoints. Both infection-induced and vaccine-induced clones contracted markedly at late post-vaccination timepoints, which is consistent with waning T cell responses.

In the ViraFEST assay, PBMC were stimulated with viral peptide pools, and antigen-specific CD4+ T cell clonotypes were then identified by expansion using TCR sequencing. After about 9 days of culture, CD4+ T cells were isolated with the EasySep CD4+ T cell isolation kit. Convalescent patients had PCR-confirmed SARS-CoV-2 infection between March and December 2020, before Alpha, Beta and Delta variants emerged in the United States. Two doses of either the BNT162b2 or the mRNA-1273 mRNA SARS-CoV-2 vaccine were administered to participants. About 2.1 million PBMC per well were cultured in IMDM with about 4.8% human AB serum, around 9.1 IU/ml IL-2 and gentamicin, plus 10 ug/ml peptides. Half of the culture medium was replaced with fresh IL-2-containing medium on days 3 and 7. Each peptide stimulation condition was cultured in triplicate wells unless otherwise noted. PBMC were separated from whole blood using Ficoll-Paque Plus gradient centrifugation and were then either cryopreserved at -140C or used fresh. The spike proteins of SARS-CoV-2 and of the common cold coronaviruses HCoV-NL63, HCoV-OC43 and HCoV-229E were spanned by overlapping peptide pools. The QIAamp micro DNA kit was used to extract genomic DNA from the cultured CD4+ T cells.

The chain is encoded by TRBV4-2 joined to TRBJ2-7, and 8 bases in between align with TRBD2. The receptor's source is a human donor who had a prior SARS-CoV-2 infection. Specimen: CD4+ T cells from PBMCs cultured with SARS-CoV-2 spike peptides, collected after COVID-19 vaccination. The label giving this sample's cell subset or site can be read as: SARS-CoV-2 spike overlapping peptide pool stimulation. The DNA sequence is as follows: TGTGCCAGCAGCCAAGAAGTAGCGGGGCTTTACGAGCAGTACTTC. This translates into CASSQEVAGLYEQYF.